This section outlines one T cell receptor beta chain sequence together with its context. Its antigen remains unknown. CDR3 length equals 13 residues. Between the trimmed V and J ends, which lost 5 bases and 2 bases, there was a span of 9 bases. Germline CDR1 reads MNHNS; CDR2 reads SASEGT. This entry is derived from a study of cytomegalovirus exposure and HLA in healthy donors. General study findings and limits: Later work showed greater clonal expansion in HLA-associated TCR beta chains than in equally common others. Sequencing artifact likely explains a cluster of highly shared sequence variants. According to reports, the classifier identified cytomegalovirus status with high specificity and sensitivity.

60 Vbeta and 13 Jbeta primers were used in PCR. Methods used by the authors: A follow-up analysis tallied 65 million to 80 million unique TCR beta chains, roughly 11 million shared. Repertoires were generated with immunoSEQ multiplex PCR, while TCRdb's copy carries only in-frame clones and drops some. For V, J and clone size, that table is used; D and trimming come from the DNA. The sample consists of approximately 200,000 clones, approximately 80% of them appearing once. The source material was PBMCs. The V call is TRBV6-1, the J call TRBJ1-2; D ambiguous. The receptor comes from a girl aged 2 to 10 in good health and CMV-seronegative. CDR3 in DNA: TGTGCCAGCAGTAGAGGTTTCAACTATGGCTACACCTTC. Amino acid sequence: CASSRGFNYGYTF.